The 25 T cell receptor beta chains below all came from one sample that was sequenced in a study of human T cells and chemical hapten exposure (dated by TCRdb to the early 2020s). The protocol used for the library was RACE. TCRdb names NextSeq 500 as the instrument used. In-frame beta chains were kept once TCRdb had trimmed the public reads at Q25 with fastp and called clones with MiXCR. Every CDR3 protein is listed once, alongside the most common genes and DNA of its rows. The sample profile shows around 130,000 distinct CDR3 sequences; about 8.2% of them were found once. Together, the top ten hold 1.5% to 2% of the sample. The time point label of this sample denotes: healthy volunteer bleed at 2 weeks. Total RNA was extracted from unfractionated whole blood that had been collected in Tempus Blood RNA tubes. The sequenced sample was whole blood. The receptors here all came from a male donor in good health. Some clones in this sample may be carry-over from other donors' samples.

This clonotype was found a few times. The chain carries TRBV12-5 and TRBJ2-7; D gene ambiguous. V was trimmed by 5 bases and J by 4 bases, leaving 9 bases between them. CDR1 and CDR2 from the germline V gene are LGHNT and FRNRAP. This CDR3 spans 12 amino acids. CDR3 loop: CASGPNGYEQYF. The CDR3 DNA is TGTGCTAGTGGTCCCAACGGATACGAGCAGTACTTC.

This clonotype was observed a handful of times. The V gene is TRBV27, the J gene TRBJ2-1, with 10 nucleotides matching TRBD2. The CDR3 sequence is 17 residues long. CDR1 is MNHEY and CDR2 is SMNVEV in the germline V gene (reference sequence). V shed 6 bases and J 0 bases; nucleotides not matched to a gene: 8. The CDR3 nucleotides read TGTGCCAGCAGGAGGATAGCGGGGGGTGGCTCCTACAATGAGCAGTTCTTC. Its translation: CASRRIAGGGSYNEQFF.

This clonotype ranks as medium-sized. The CDR3 DNA reads TGCAGCGTTAGGTCCCCCACGGAGACCCAGTACTTC. Encoded protein: CSVRSPTETQYF. The J gene is TRBJ2-5, the V gene TRBV29-1; D ambiguous. V lost 5 bases to trimming and J lost 5 bases, with 12 bases between them. This CDR3 is built from 12 residues. Germline lookup yields CDR1 SQVTM and CDR2 ANQGSEA. Filled out from reference TRBV29-1 and TRBJ2-5, the complete variable domain reads SAVISQKPSRDICQRGTSLTIQCQVDSQVTMMFWYRQQPGQSLTLIATANQGSEATYESGFVIDKFPISRPNLTFSTLTVSNMSPEDSSIYLCSVRSPTETQYFGPGTRLLVL.

The table lists this clonotype with many counts. V usage is TRBV12-3 or TRBV12-4 and J usage is TRBJ2-3, with 8 bases matching TRBD2. The CDR3 contains 17 residues. Trimming took 6 bases from V and 2 from J; bases not matched to a gene: 13. The CDR3 loop reads CASSAGLGAGVTDTQYF. The CDR3 nucleotides read TGTGCCAGCAGCGCCGGACTCGGAGCGGGAGTCACAGATACGCAGTATTTT.

This clonotype has only a few counts. J is TRBJ2-1 and V is TRBV20-1; 9 nucleotides agree with TRBD2. Losses at the gene ends were 0 bases for V and 8 bases for J; bases not matched to a gene: 14. This CDR3 is 17 amino acids long. The germline gives CDR1 DFQATT, CDR2 SNEGSKA (reference sequence). The CDR3 is CSARDVSGVAGVHEQFF. CDR3 nucleotide sequence: TGCAGTGCTAGAGACGTCTCAGGAGTAGCGGGAGTTCATGAGCAGTTCTTC.

This clonotype was seen repeatedly, ten times or more. The chain employs TRBV18 and TRBJ2-2; weak D call: TRBD1 (5 bases). The germline CDR1 and CDR2 sequences are KGHSH and LQKENI. V was shortened by 8 bases and J by 3 bases, with 10 bases between the two germline ends. The length of the CDR3 is 13 residues. The CDR3 region has the DNA TGTGCCAGCAGTCCCAGGGACACCGGGGAGCTGTTTTTT. This encodes CASSPRDTGELFF. The full variable domain, rest sourced from reference TRBV18 and TRBJ2-2, is NAGVMQNPRHLVRRRGQEARLRCSPMKGHSHVYWYRQLPEEGLKFMVYLQKENIIDESGMPKERFSAEFPKEGPSILRIQQVVRGDSAAYFCASSPRDTGELFFGEGSRLTVL.

This chain joins TRBV7-9 and TRBJ1-4; unclear D gene. The CDR3 loop spans 15 amino acids. The V end was cut by 7 bases, the J end by 6 bases, with 18 bases between. The V gene's germline CDR1 is SEHNR and CDR2 FQNEAQ (reference sequence). The CDR3 DNA sequence: TGTGCCAGCAACTTGGTACAGAGAGAGGATGAAAAACTGTTTTTT. As protein: CASNLVQREDEKLFF.

The chain carries TRBV6-6 and TRBJ2-1; D is uncertain. Trimming removed 6 bases at V and 10 bases at J, with 13 bases between. CDR1 is MNHNY and CDR2 is SVGAGI in the germline V gene (reference sequence). There are 12 residues in the CDR3. The CDR3 region is CASRSDAREQFF. CDR3 coding DNA: TGTGCCAGCAGATCGGACGCCCGGGAGCAGTTCTTC.

This chain's CDR3 is CSAREASVTYNEQFF. As DNA, the CDR3 is TGCAGTGCTAGAGAGGCTAGCGTGACCTACAATGAGCAGTTCTTC. This chain links TRBV20-1 with TRBJ2-1; possible D gene TRBD2, 6 bases. The CDR3 sequence is 15 residues long. The V and J ends lost 0 bases and 2 bases respectively, with 11 bases between them. CDR1 and CDR2 from the germline V gene are DFQATT and SNEGSKA (reference sequence).

As concerns this clonotype: The junction departs from germline at one end; a sequencing error may be responsible. The J gene is TRBJ2-5, the V gene TRBV20-1; 16 positions match TRBD2. The germline CDR1 and CDR2 sequences are DFQATT and SNEGSKA (reference sequence). The CDR3 loop spans 17 amino acids. DNA of the CDR3: TGCAGTGCTGGCGGGACTAGCGGGGGGGCTAGCCAAGACACCCAGTACTTC. Translating it yields CSAGGTSGGASQDTQYF.

This clonotype was seen a handful of times. This chain joins TRBV3-1 and TRBJ2-1; D perhaps matches TRBD2 (5 bases). This CDR3 has 15 residues. Germline CDR1 reads LGHDT; CDR2 reads YNNKEL (reference sequence). V was pared by 1 base and J by 9 bases, with 16 bases between. The CDR3 nucleotides are TGTGCCAGCAGCCAAGGTCTCCCTAGCAGTCCTGAGCAGTTCTTC. Encoded protein: CASSQGLPSSPEQFF.

This chain connects TRBV7-2 to TRBJ1-3; 10 bases map to TRBD1. The V gene's germline CDR1 is SGHTA and CDR2 FQGNSA. CDR3 size: 18 residues. The J segment lost 0 bases and the V segment lost 4 bases, leaving 9 bases of the junction unmatched. In nucleotides, the CDR3 is TGTGCCAGCAGCTCTTGGGGGACAGGGGCCAGCTCTGGAAACACCATATATTTT. Translating gives CASSSWGTGASSGNTIYF.

This clonotype has only a few counts. This chain joins TRBV27 and TRBJ2-7; no clear D gene. Per the germline V gene, CDR1 is MNHEY and CDR2 is SMNVEV (reference sequence). This CDR3 region has 14 residues. The V end lost 5 bases, the J end lost 7 bases, and 18 bases lay between the germline ends. CDR3 DNA sequence: TGTGCCAGCAGTCCCGGCCTCCAATCTGGAGAGCAGTACTTC. This codes for CASSPGLQSGEQYF.

The rearrangement links TRBV6-6 to TRBJ2-2, with D possibly matching TRBD2 (7 bases). This CDR3 is built from 16 residues. Germline V gives CDR1 MNHNY, CDR2 SVGAGI (reference sequence). Trimming took 0 bases from V and 5 from J, leaving 13 bases between them. CDR3 in amino acids: CASSYSGGPGTGELFF. In DNA form, the CDR3 reads TGTGCCAGCAGTTACTCGGGGGGGCCGGGAACCGGGGAGCTGTTTTTT.

Only a few counts were recorded for this clonotype. The chain uses TRBV27 and TRBJ2-2, with 12 bases matching TRBD2. Germline-derived CDR1 and CDR2 are MNHEY and SMNVEV (reference sequence). The CDR3 length is 16 residues. V shed 9 bases and J 2 bases; nucleotides not matched to a gene: 7. DNA for the CDR3: TGTGCCAGTCAGCTAGCGGGAGGGCCCAACACCGGGGAGCTGTTTTTT. It specifies CASQLAGGPNTGELFF.

With regard to this clonotype: This may arise from a read error, as a much more abundant clone is one base away. This sequence joins TRBV5-1 and TRBJ2-7, with 9 nucleotides matching TRBD1. CDR1 and CDR2 (germline): SGHRS, YFSETQ. The CDR3 has 16 residues. As DNA, the CDR3 is TGCGTCAGCAGCTTTTACCCGGGACAGGGTCAGGACGAGCAGTACTTC. This gives the protein CVSSFYPGQGQDEQYF.

The chain has TRBV25-1 and TRBJ2-5; a weak D match, TRBD1 (6 bases). V gave up 2 bases and J gave up 4 bases, with 23 bases separating them. From germline, CDR1 is MGHDK and CDR2 SYGVNS. CDR3 length equals 18 residues. DNA of the CDR3: TGTGCCAGCAGTGAACCCCCAAATACAGGGTTACGAGGAGAGACCCAGTACTTC. Its translation: CASSEPPNTGLRGETQYF.

This clonotype was picked up a small number of times. This chain uses TRBV14 with TRBJ2-1; D gene uncertain. This CDR3 spans 15 amino acids. Trimming removed 3 bases from V and 8 bases from J, with 17 bases in between. The germline V gene encodes CDR1 SGHDN and CDR2 FVKESK. DNA of the CDR3: TGTGCCAGCAGCCAGGGAACCTGGGGTCTCCATGAGCAGTTCTTC. It translates to CASSQGTWGLHEQFF. Full variable domain (rest looked up from reference TRBV14 and TRBJ2-1): EAGVTQFPSHSVIEKGQTVTLRCDPISGHDNLYWYRRVMGKEIKFLLHFVKESKQDESGMPNNRFLAERTGGTYSTLKVQPAELEDSGVYFCASSQGTWGLHEQFFGPGTRLTVL.

This clonotype was picked up many times. V and J are TRBV29-1 and TRBJ2-3, with D uncertain. This CDR3 is 13 amino acids long. Deletions cut 5 bases from V and 6 bases from J, with 15 bases between. The germline V gene encodes CDR1 SQVTM and CDR2 ANQGSEA. CDR3 nucleotide sequence: TGCAGCGTTAGTCCCAGCTACACTGATACGCAGTATTTT. This gives the protein CSVSPSYTDTQYF.

This clonotype was counted only a few times. The gene calls are TRBV7-2 and TRBJ2-3; TRBD2 is a possible D gene (7 bases). Trimming left V 4 bases short and J 4 bases short, with 18 bases between. The CDR3 contains 16 residues. Germline-derived CDR1 and CDR2 are SGHTA and FQGNSA. CDR3: CASSSRPGGAPDTQYF. The CDR3 nucleotides read TGTGCCAGCAGCTCCCGACCGGGGGGCGCCCCAGATACGCAGTATTTT.

The chain employs TRBV2 and TRBJ2-5; 9 nucleotides agree with TRBD2. J was trimmed by 2 bases and V by 4 bases; bases with no gene match: 8. There are 16 residues in the CDR3. CDR1 is SNHLY and CDR2 is FYNNEI in the germline V gene. The CDR3 loop reads CASSARLAVTQETQYF. As DNA, the CDR3 is TGTGCCAGCAGTGCCAGACTAGCGGTGACACAAGAGACCCAGTACTTC. The full variable domain, completed using reference TRBV2 and TRBJ2-5, is EPEVTQTPSHQVTQMGQEVILRCVPISNHLYFYWYRQILGQKVEFLVSFYNNEISEKSEIFDDQFSVERPDGSNFTLKIRSTKLEDSAMYFCASSARLAVTQETQYFGPGTRLLVL.

This clonotype was counted only a few times. At one boundary the junction diverges from the germline segment, which might be a read error. The chain uses TRBV2 and TRBJ2-2; D not resolved. The CDR3 loop spans 13 amino acids. Germline-derived CDR1 and CDR2 are SNHLY and FYNNEI. As DNA, the CDR3 is TGTGCCAGCAGTGAAGCTAACAGCGGGGAGCTGTTTTTT. Translating gives CASSEANSGELFF. Variable domain in full (rest from reference TRBV2 and TRBJ2-2): EPEVTQTPSHQVTQMGQEVILRCVPISNHLYFYWYRQILGQKVEFLVSFYNNEISEKSEIFDDQFSVERPDGSNFTLKIRSTKLEDSAMYFCASSEANSGELFFGEGSRLTVL.

This clonotype turned up a few times. V usage is TRBV18 and J usage is TRBJ2-3; D is unresolved. This CDR3 contains 14 residues. Germline CDR1 is KGHSH and CDR2 is LQKENI. Deletions cut 0 bases from V and 2 bases from J, with 6 bases between. DNA of the CDR3: TGTGCCAGCTCACCACCCTCCAACACAGATACGCAGTATTTT. Translation: CASSPPSNTDTQYF.

The chain combines TRBV29-1 with TRBJ2-1, with TRBD1 matching over 12 bases. Trimming at V came to 4 bases and at J to 9 bases, leaving 10 bases not matched to a gene. In germline, CDR1 is SQVTM, CDR2 ANQGSEA. CDR3 length: 15 amino acids. CDR3 DNA: TGCAGCGTTGGGTATCGAGGGACAGGGGGCACTGAGCAGTTCTTC. Encoded protein: CSVGYRGTGGTEQFF.

This clonotype was seen only a few times. V is TRBV27 and J is TRBJ1-1; D not resolved. CDR1 MNHEY and CDR2 SMNVEV come from the germline V gene (reference sequence). V was cut by 5 bases and J by 1 base, with 5 bases left in between. The CDR3 covers 12 residues. Here the CDR3 DNA reads TGTGCCAGCAGTGCCTCGAACACTGAAGCTTTCTTT. Protein: CASSASNTEAFF.